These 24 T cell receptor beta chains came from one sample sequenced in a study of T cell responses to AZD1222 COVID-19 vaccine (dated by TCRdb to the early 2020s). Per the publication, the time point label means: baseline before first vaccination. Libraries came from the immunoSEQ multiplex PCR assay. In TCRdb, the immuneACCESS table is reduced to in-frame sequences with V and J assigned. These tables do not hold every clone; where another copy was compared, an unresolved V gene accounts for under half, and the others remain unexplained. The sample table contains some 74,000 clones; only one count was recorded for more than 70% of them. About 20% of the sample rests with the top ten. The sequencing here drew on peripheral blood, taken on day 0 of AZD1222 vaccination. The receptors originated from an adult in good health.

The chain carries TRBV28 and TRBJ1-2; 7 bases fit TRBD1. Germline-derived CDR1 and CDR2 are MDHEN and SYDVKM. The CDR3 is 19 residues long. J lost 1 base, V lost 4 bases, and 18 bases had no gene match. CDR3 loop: CASSSEGGDREGFNYGYTF. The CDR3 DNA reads TGTGCCAGCAGTTCAGAGGGAGGTGACAGGGAAGGGTTTAACTATGGCTACACCTTC.

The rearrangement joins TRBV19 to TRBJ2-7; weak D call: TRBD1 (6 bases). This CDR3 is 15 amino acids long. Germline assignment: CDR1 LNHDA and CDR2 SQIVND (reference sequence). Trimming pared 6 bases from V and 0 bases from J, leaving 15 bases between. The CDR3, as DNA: TGTGCCAGTAGCTTGGACAGCAGAAGCTCCTACGAGCAGTACTTC. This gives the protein CASSLDSRSSYEQYF.

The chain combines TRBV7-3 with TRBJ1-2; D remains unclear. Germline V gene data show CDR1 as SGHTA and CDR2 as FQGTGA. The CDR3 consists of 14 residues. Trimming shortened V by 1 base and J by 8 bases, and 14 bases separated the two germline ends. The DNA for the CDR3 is TGTGCCAGCAGCTTAAGCGGTGAGAAGGGAGGCTACACCTTC. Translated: CASSLSGEKGGYTF.

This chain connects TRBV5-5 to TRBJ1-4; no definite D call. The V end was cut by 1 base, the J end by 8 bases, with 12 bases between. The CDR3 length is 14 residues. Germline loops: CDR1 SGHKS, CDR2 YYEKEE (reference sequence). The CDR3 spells CASSLTATGEKLFF. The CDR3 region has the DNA TGTGCCAGCAGCTTGACAGCTACGGGGGAAAAACTGTTTTTT.

In nucleotides, the CDR3 is TGTGCCAGCAGTTACAAGGGTCAGGTGAACACTGAAGCTTTCTTT. Its translation: CASSYKGQVNTEAFF. The chain carries TRBV6-5 and TRBJ1-1; D not certain. Germline lookup yields CDR1 MNHEY and CDR2 SVGAGI. This CDR3 region has 15 residues. Trimming cost V 2 bases and J 0 bases, with 10 bases left between them.

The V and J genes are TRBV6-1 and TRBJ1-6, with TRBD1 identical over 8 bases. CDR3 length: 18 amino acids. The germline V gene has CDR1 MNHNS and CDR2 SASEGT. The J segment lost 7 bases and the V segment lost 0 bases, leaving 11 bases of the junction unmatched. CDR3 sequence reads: CASSEARQGASGNSPLHF. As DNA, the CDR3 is TGTGCCAGCAGTGAAGCTAGGCAGGGGGCATCAGGAAATTCACCCCTCCACTTT.

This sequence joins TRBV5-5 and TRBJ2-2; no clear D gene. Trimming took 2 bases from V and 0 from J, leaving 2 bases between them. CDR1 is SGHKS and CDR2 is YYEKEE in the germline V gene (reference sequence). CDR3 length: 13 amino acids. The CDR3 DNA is TGTGCCAGCAGCTTCCCGAACACCGGGGAGCTGTTTTTT. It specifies CASSFPNTGELFF.

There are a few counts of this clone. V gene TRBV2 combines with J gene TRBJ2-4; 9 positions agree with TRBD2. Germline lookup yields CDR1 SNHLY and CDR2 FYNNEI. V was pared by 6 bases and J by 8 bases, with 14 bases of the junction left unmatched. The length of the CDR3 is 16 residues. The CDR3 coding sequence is TGTGCCAGCAGGGTAGGACTAGGAGCGGGAGGTTACATTCAGTACTTC. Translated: CASRVGLGAGGYIQYF.

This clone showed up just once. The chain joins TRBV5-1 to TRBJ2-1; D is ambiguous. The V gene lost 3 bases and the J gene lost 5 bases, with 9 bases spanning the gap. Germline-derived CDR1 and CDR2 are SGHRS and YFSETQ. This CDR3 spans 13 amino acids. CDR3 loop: CASSSRADNEQFF. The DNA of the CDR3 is TGCGCCAGCAGCTCCCGGGCCGACAATGAGCAGTTCTTC.

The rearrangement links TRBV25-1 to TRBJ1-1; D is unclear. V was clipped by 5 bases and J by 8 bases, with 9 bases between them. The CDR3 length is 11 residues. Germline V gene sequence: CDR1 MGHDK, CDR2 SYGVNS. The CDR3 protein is CASSSPTEAFF. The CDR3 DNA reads TGTGCCAGCAGTTCCCCGACAGAAGCTTTCTTT.

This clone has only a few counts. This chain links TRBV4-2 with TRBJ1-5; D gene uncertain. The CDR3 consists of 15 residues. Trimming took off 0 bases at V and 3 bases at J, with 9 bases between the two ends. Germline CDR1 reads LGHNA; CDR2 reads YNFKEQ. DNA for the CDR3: TGTGCCAGCAGCCAAGAAGTAGGGAACAATCAGCCCCAGCATTTT. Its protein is CASSQEVGNNQPQHF.

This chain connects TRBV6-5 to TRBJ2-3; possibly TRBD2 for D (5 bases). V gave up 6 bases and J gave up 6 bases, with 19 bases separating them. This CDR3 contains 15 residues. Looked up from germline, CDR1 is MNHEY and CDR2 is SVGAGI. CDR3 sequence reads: CASSLSGGRFDTQYF. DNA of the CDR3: TGTGCCAGCAGCCTTTCCGGCGGGCGCTTCGATACGCAGTATTTT.

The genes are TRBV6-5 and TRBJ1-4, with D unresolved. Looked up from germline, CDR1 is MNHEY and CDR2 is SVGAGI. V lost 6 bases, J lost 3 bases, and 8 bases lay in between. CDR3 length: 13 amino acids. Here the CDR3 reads CASREQSNEKLFF. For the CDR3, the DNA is TGTGCCAGCAGGGAGCAGTCTAATGAAAAACTGTTTTTT.

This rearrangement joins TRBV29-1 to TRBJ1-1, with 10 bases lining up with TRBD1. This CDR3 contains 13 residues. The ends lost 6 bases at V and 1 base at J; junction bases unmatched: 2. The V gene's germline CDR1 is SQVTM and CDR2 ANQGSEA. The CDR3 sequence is CSVRQGANTEAFF. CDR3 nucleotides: TGCAGCGTCCGACAGGGGGCGAACACTGAAGCTTTCTTT.

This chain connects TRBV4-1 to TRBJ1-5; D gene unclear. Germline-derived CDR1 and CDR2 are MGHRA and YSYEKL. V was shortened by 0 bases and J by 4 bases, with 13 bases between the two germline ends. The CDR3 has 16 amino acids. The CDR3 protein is CASSQESLNDNQPQHF. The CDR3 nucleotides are TGCGCCAGCAGCCAAGAGTCACTAAACGATAATCAGCCCCAGCATTTT.

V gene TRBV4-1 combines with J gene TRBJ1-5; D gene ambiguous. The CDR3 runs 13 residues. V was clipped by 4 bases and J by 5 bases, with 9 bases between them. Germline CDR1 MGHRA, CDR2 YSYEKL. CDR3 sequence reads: CASSRILDQPQHF. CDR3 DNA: TGCGCCAGCAGCCGAATTTTGGATCAGCCCCAGCATTTT.

The CDR3 protein is CASRQREEETQYF. In nucleotides, the CDR3 is TGTGCCAGCAGACAAAGGGAGGAAGAGACCCAGTACTTC. The chain uses TRBV5-6 and TRBJ2-5, with D possibly matching TRBD2 (6 bases). Germline values: CDR1 SGHDT, CDR2 YYEEEE. The CDR3 contains 13 residues. Deletions cut 5 bases from V and 3 bases from J, with 11 bases between.

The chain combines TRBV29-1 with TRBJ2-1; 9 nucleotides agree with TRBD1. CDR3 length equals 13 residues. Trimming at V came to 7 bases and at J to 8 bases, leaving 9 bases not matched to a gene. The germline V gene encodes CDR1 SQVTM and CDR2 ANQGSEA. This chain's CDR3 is CSGGQGTIYEQFF. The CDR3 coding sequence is TGCAGCGGGGGACAGGGTACGATATATGAGCAGTTCTTC.

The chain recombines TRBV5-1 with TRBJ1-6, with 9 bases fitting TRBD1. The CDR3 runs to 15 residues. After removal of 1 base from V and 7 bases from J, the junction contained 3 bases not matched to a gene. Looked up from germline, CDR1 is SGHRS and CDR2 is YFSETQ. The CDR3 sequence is CASSLYGQGNSPLHF. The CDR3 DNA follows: TGCGCCAGCAGCTTGTACGGACAGGGGAATTCACCCCTCCACTTT.

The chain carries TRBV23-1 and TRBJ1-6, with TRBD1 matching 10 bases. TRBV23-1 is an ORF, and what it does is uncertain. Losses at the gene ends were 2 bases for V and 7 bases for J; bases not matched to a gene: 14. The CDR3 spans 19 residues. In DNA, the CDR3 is TGCGCCAGCAGTCAACCGGGACAGGGGACAAGCCTACTCAATTCACCCCTCCACTTT. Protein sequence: CASSQPGQGTSLLNSPLHF.

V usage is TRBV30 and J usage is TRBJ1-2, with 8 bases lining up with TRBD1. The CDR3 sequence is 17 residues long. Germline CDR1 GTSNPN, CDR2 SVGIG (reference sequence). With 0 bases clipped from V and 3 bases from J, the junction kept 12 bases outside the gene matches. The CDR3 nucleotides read TGTGCCTGGAGTGTACCCCGGGACAGGCCTGTAGACTATGGCTACACCTTC. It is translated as CAWSVPRDRPVDYGYTF.

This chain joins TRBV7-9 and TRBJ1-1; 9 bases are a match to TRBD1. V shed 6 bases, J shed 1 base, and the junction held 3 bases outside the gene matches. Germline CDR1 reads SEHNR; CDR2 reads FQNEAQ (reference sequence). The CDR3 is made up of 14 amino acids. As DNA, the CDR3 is TGTGCCAGCAGACAGGGGGCCAAGAACACTGAAGCTTTCTTT. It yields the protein CASRQGAKNTEAFF.

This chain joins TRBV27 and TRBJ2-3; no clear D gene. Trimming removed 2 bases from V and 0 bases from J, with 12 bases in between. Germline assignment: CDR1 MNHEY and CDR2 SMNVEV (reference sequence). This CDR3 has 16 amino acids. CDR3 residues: CASSLMAVGSTDTQYF. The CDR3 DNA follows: TGTGCCAGCAGTTTAATGGCTGTGGGAAGCACAGATACGCAGTATTTT.

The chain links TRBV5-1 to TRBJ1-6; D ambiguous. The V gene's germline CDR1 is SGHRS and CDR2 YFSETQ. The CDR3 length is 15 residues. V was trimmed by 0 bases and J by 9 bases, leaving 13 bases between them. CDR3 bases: TGCGCCAGCAGCTTGGTCCGGGGTATTGGTTCACCCCTCCACTTT. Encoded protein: CASSLVRGIGSPLHF.